The present entry profiles one T cell receptor (beta chain) with its context. The antigen is unknown. TCRdb reprocessed the 5' RACE reads, keeping one entry per CDR3 protein, no DNA. Here the sample table reports a few hundred thousand distinct CDR3 sequences. The sample belongs to a study of T cells expressing NK-cell markers. Overall study findings and caveats: Questions lingered over whether expanded NKG2C+ T cell clones were HCMV-specific.

This CDR3 spans 17 amino acids. The sample consisted of blood T cells: a sorted CD56 or NKG2C T cell subset, CD4+ or CD8+ T cells, or bulk PBMC T cells (not recorded which). The TCR comes from a man aged 18-75 years in good health. The chain combines TRBV12-3 or TRBV12-4 with TRBJ2-2. The CDR3 protein is CASSLAGVPRNTGELFF.